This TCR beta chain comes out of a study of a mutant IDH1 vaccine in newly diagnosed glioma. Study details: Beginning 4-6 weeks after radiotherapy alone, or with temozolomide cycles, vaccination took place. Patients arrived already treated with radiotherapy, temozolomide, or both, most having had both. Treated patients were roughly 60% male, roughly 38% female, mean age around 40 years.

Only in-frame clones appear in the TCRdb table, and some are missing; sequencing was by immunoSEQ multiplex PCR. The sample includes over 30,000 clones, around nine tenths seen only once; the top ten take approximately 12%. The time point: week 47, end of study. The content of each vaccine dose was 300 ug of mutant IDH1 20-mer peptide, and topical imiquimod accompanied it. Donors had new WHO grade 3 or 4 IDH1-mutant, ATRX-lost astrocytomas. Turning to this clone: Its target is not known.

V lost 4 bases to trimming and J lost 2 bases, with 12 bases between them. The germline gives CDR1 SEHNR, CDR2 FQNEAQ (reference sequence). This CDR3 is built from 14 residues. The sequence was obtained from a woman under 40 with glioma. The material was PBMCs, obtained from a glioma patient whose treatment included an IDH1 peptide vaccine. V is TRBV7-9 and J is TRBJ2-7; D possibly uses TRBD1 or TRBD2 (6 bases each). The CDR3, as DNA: TGTGCCAGCAGCTCGGCGGGACACCCCTACGAGCAGTACTTC. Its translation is CASSSAGHPYEQYF. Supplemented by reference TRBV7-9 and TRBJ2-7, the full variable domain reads DTGVSQNPRHKITKRGQNVTFRCDPISEHNRLYWYRQTLGQGPEFLTYFQNEAQLEKSRLLSDRFSAERPKGSFSTLEIQRTEQGDSAMYLCASSSAGHPYEQYFGPGTRLTVT.